Given below is one T cell receptor beta chain in context. The data derive from a study of CD8 T cells in Susac syndrome. Diagnostic criteria defined recently for definite or probable disease were met by the Susac syndrome patients. The CDR3 sequence is 14 residues long. The V gene's germline CDR1 is KGHSH and CDR2 LQKENI. V lost 3 bases, J lost 1 base, and 9 bases lay in between. Random hexamers were used to reverse transcribe an amount of roughly 0.5 to 1 ug RNA. TCRdb called the immunoSEQ multiplex PCR reads again in MiXCR, with one record for every CDR3 protein. This sample has roughly 200,000 distinct CDR3 sequences, with 94% found just once.

This TCR was recovered from a human donor with Susac syndrome. The sample consisted of CD4+ T cells from PBMCs. The chain uses TRBV18 and TRBJ1-1, with D possibly TRBD1 on 5 matching bases. The CDR3 loop reads CASSPPDKNTEAFF. CDR3 coding DNA: TGTGCCAGCTCACCCCCGGACAAGAACACTGAAGCTTTCTTT. The full variable domain, rest sourced from reference TRBV18 and TRBJ1-1, is NAGVMQNPRHLVRRRGQEARLRCSPMKGHSHVYWYRQLPEEGLKFMVYLQKENIIDESGMPKERFSAEFPKEGPSILRIQQVVRGDSAAYFCASSPPDKNTEAFFGQGTRLTVV.